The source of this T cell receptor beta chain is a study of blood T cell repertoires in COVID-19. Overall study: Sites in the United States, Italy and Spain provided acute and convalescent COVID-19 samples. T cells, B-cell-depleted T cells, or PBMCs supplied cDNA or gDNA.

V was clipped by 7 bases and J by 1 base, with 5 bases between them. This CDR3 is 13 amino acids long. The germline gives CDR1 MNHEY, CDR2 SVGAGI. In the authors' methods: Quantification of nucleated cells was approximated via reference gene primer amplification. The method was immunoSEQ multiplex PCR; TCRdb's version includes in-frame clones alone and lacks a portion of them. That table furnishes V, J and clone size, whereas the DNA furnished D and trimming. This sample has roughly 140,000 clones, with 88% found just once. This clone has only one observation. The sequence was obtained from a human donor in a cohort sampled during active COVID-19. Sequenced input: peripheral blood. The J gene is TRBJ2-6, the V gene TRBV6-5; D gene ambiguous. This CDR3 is CASNRSGANVLTF. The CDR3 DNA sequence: TGTGCCAGCAATAGATCTGGGGCCAACGTCCTGACTTTC.